This T cell receptor (beta chain) was documented in a study of blood T cell repertoires in COVID-19. Study background: Some COVID-19 samples were acute and others convalescent; all came from the United States, Italy and Spain. The analysed material was cDNA or gDNA that came from T cells, B-cell-depleted T cells, or PBMCs.

Authors' methods: Amplifying reference gene primers gave estimates of nucleated cell counts. TCRdb keeps only in-frame clones here, not all; method: immunoSEQ multiplex PCR. V, J and clone size were drawn from that table, and D and trimming were deduced from the DNA. The sample lists about 160,000 clones, about 74% occurring once. There are 14 residues in the CDR3. The V gene lost 5 bases and the J gene lost 8 bases, with 18 bases spanning the gap. Per the germline V gene, CDR1 is SGHTA and CDR2 is FQGNSA. This clone was picked up one time. Sequencing was done on a sample of peripheral blood. The receptor's source is a man between 60 and 70 years old with acute or convalescent COVID-19. The chain is built from TRBV7-2 and TRBJ1-2, with D possibly matching TRBD1 (6 bases). CDR3 DNA sequence: TGTGCCAGCAGCCCACGAGGGGGACGGAGGGGCTACACCTTC. Protein sequence: CASSPRGGRRGYTF.